These T cell receptor beta chains were read from a single sample in a study of control samples from healthy donors and cancer patients. Sequencing was performed with immunoSEQ multiplex PCR; in TCRdb, only in-frame clones are kept and a portion is missing. The sample includes about 160,000 clones, roughly 95% of them seen just once. The sequenced sample was blood. Every receptor here comes from a woman aged 60-75 years in good health. Both conserved end residues are part of each CDR3. D genes are given only for firm matches. Clone size is shown for a subset of rows, as once, few, many or a class of expanded clone.

cdr3_length: 14
clone_size: NA
j_call: TRBJ2-7
d_call: NA
v_call: TRBV18
cdr3_aa: CASSPPSRVGEQYF
cdr3_nt: TGTGCCAGCTCACCACCGTCCAGGGTTGGCGAGCAGTACTTC

cdr3_length: 11
clone_size: once
j_call: TRBJ1-2
d_call: NA
v_call: TRBV30
cdr3_aa: CAWSPPWGYTF
cdr3_nt: TGTGCCTGGAGTCCCCCTTGGGGCTACACCTTC

cdr3_length: 15
clone_size: NA
j_call: TRBJ2-7
d_call: NA
v_call: TRBV4-3
cdr3_aa: CASSPHGGTAYEQYF
cdr3_nt: TGCGCCAGCAGCCCCCACGGGGGCACAGCCTACGAGCAGTACTTC

cdr3_length: 15
clone_size: few
j_call: TRBJ1-5
d_call: NA
v_call: TRBV6-2/TRBV6-3
cdr3_aa: CASSPRGTSGQPQHF
cdr3_nt: TGTGCCAGCAGTCCACGAGGGACTAGTGGTCAGCCCCAGCATTTT

cdr3_length: 12
clone_size: NA
j_call: TRBJ1-3
d_call: NA
v_call: TRBV10-3
cdr3_aa: CAIQGSGNTIYF
cdr3_nt: TGTGCCATCCAGGGCTCTGGAAACACCATATATTTT

cdr3_length: 16
clone_size: few
j_call: TRBJ2-6
d_call: NA
v_call: TRBV2
cdr3_aa: CASSLTGSSGANVLTF
cdr3_nt: TGTGCCAGCAGCCTGACAGGTAGCTCTGGGGCCAACGTCCTGACTTTC

cdr3_length: 14
clone_size: NA
j_call: TRBJ2-3
d_call: TRBD2
v_call: TRBV7-2
cdr3_aa: CASSSGGNTDTQYF
cdr3_nt: TGTGCCAGCAGTAGCGGGGGGAACACAGATACGCAGTATTTT

cdr3_length: 11
clone_size: once
j_call: TRBJ1-1
d_call: NA
v_call: TRBV2
cdr3_aa: CASSEGVVAFF
cdr3_nt: TGTGCCAGCAGTGAAGGGGTGGTAGCTTTCTTT

cdr3_length: 14
clone_size: NA
j_call: TRBJ1-5
d_call: NA
v_call: TRBV19
cdr3_aa: CASSIWGAGQPQHF
cdr3_nt: TGTGCCAGTAGTATATGGGGGGCGGGGCAGCCCCAGCATTTT

cdr3_length: 14
clone_size: once
j_call: TRBJ1-2
d_call: NA
v_call: TRBV19
cdr3_aa: CASSKAALNYGYTF
cdr3_nt: TGTGCCAGTAGTAAAGCAGCTCTCAACTATGGCTACACCTTC

cdr3_length: 16
clone_size: NA
j_call: TRBJ1-1
d_call: TRBD1
v_call: TRBV9
cdr3_aa: CASSPGQGIMNTEAFF
cdr3_nt: TGTGCCAGCAGCCCAGGACAGGGGATCATGAACACTGAAGCTTTCTTT

cdr3_length: 15
clone_size: NA
j_call: TRBJ1-3
d_call: NA
v_call: TRBV10-2
cdr3_aa: CASSPQTGGQNTIYF
cdr3_nt: TGCGCCAGCAGCCCCCAGACAGGTGGCCAAAACACCATATATTTT

cdr3_length: 15
clone_size: NA
j_call: TRBJ2-3
d_call: TRBD2
v_call: TRBV5-8
cdr3_aa: CASSHRGEVRDTQYF
cdr3_nt: TGTGCCAGCAGCCACCGGGGGGAGGTCAGAGATACGCAGTATTTT

cdr3_length: 13
clone_size: NA
j_call: TRBJ2-7
d_call: NA
v_call: TRBV12-5
cdr3_aa: CASQLGSLREQYF
cdr3_nt: TGTGCTAGTCAATTGGGGAGCCTACGCGAGCAGTACTTC

cdr3_length: 13
clone_size: once
j_call: TRBJ2-3
d_call: NA
v_call: TRBV9
cdr3_aa: CASSVGGTDTQYF
cdr3_nt: TGTGCCAGCAGCGTAGGGGGCACAGATACGCAGTATTTT

cdr3_length: 13
clone_size: NA
j_call: TRBJ1-1
d_call: NA
v_call: TRBV6-2/TRBV6-3
cdr3_aa: CASSGGGRLEAFF
cdr3_nt: TGTGCCAGCAGTGGGGGAGGGCGACTTGAAGCTTTCTTT

cdr3_length: 17
clone_size: NA
j_call: TRBJ1-2
d_call: NA
v_call: TRBV4-1
cdr3_aa: CASSQVGQGIANYGYTF
cdr3_nt: TGCGCCAGCAGCCAAGTGGGTCAGGGGATCGCTAACTATGGCTACACCTTC

cdr3_length: 13
clone_size: NA
j_call: TRBJ1-4
d_call: NA
v_call: TRBV5-6
cdr3_aa: CASSSFMVEKLFF
cdr3_nt: TGTGCCAGCAGCTCTTTTATGGTGGAAAAACTGTTTTTT

cdr3_length: 14
clone_size: NA
j_call: TRBJ1-4
d_call: NA
v_call: TRBV7-2
cdr3_aa: CASRTGAHNEKLFF
cdr3_nt: TGTGCCAGCAGGACTGGGGCCCATAATGAAAAACTGTTTTTT

cdr3_length: 14
clone_size: NA
j_call: TRBJ1-4
d_call: TRBD1
v_call: TRBV18
cdr3_aa: CASSPPTTGEKLFF
cdr3_nt: TGTGCCAGCTCACCACCGACGACAGGGGAAAAACTGTTTTTT

cdr3_length: 15
clone_size: NA
j_call: TRBJ1-2
d_call: TRBD1
v_call: TRBV5-1
cdr3_aa: CASSLEPTGDWGYTF
cdr3_nt: TGCGCCAGCAGCCTCGAACCTACAGGGGACTGGGGCTACACCTTC

cdr3_length: 16
clone_size: NA
j_call: TRBJ1-6
d_call: TRBD1
v_call: TRBV13
cdr3_aa: CASSFNPGGLGSPLHF
cdr3_nt: TGTGCCAGCAGCTTTAATCCAGGGGGGTTAGGTTCACCCCTCCACTTT

cdr3_length: 15
clone_size: NA
j_call: TRBJ1-6
d_call: TRBD1
v_call: TRBV5-4
cdr3_aa: CASSLTTGANSPLHF
cdr3_nt: TGTGCCAGCAGCTTGACAACAGGGGCTAATTCACCCCTCCACTTT

cdr3_length: 13
clone_size: NA
j_call: TRBJ1-2
d_call: TRBD1
v_call: TRBV12-3/TRBV12-4
cdr3_aa: CASSPGQAYGYTF
cdr3_nt: TGTGCCAGCAGTCCCGGACAGGCCTATGGCTACACCTTC

cdr3_length: 13
clone_size: NA
j_call: TRBJ2-1
d_call: NA
v_call: TRBV10-1
cdr3_aa: CASSAIVGNEQFF
cdr3_nt: TGCGCCAGCAGTGCCATAGTAGGGAATGAGCAGTTCTTC

cdr3_length: 11
clone_size: NA
j_call: TRBJ2-3
d_call: NA
v_call: TRBV5-1
cdr3_aa: CASSYTDTQYF
cdr3_nt: TGCGCCAGCAGCTACACAGATACGCAGTATTTT

cdr3_length: 16
clone_size: few
j_call: TRBJ1-1
d_call: NA
v_call: TRBV3-1/TRBV3-2
cdr3_aa: CASSQGAAVEGTEAFF
cdr3_nt: TGTGCCAGCAGCCAAGGGGCCGCGGTGGAGGGCACTGAAGCTTTCTTT

cdr3_length: 13
clone_size: NA
j_call: TRBJ2-1
d_call: NA
v_call: TRBV7-2
cdr3_aa: CASSQTPGLSQFF
cdr3_nt: TGTGCCAGCAGCCAAACACCGGGCCTCAGTCAGTTCTTC

cdr3_length: 15
clone_size: NA
j_call: TRBJ2-5
d_call: NA
v_call: TRBV4-3
cdr3_aa: CASSQGTNEGQTQYF
cdr3_nt: TGCGCCAGCAGCCAAGGGACGAACGAGGGCCAGACCCAGTACTTC

cdr3_length: 14
clone_size: NA
j_call: TRBJ1-6
d_call: TRBD1
v_call: TRBV5-5
cdr3_aa: CASSGGDRTSPLHF
cdr3_nt: TGTGCCAGCAGCGGGGGGGACAGGACCTCACCCCTCCACTTT

cdr3_length: 15
clone_size: NA
j_call: TRBJ1-2
d_call: NA
v_call: TRBV27
cdr3_aa: CASSWEGQGRSGYTF
cdr3_nt: TGTGCCAGCAGTTGGGAAGGGCAGGGGCGATCTGGCTACACCTTC

cdr3_length: 17
clone_size: once
j_call: TRBJ1-1
d_call: NA
v_call: TRBV7-2
cdr3_aa: CASSSLPMDSQPAEAFF
cdr3_nt: TGTGCCAGCAGCTCATTACCCATGGATTCGCAACCGGCTGAAGCTTTCTTT

cdr3_length: 18
clone_size: NA
j_call: TRBJ2-4
d_call: TRBD2
v_call: TRBV4-3
cdr3_aa: CASSSGLAGDLAKNIQYF
cdr3_nt: TGCGCCAGCAGCTCTGGACTAGCGGGGGACCTAGCCAAAAACATTCAGTACTTC

cdr3_length: 15
clone_size: NA
j_call: TRBJ1-1
d_call: NA
v_call: TRBV5-1
cdr3_aa: CASSLGRWGNTEAFF
cdr3_nt: TGCGCCAGCAGCTTGGGTCGGTGGGGGAACACTGAAGCTTTCTTT

cdr3_length: 17
clone_size: NA
j_call: TRBJ2-3
d_call: NA
v_call: TRBV7-6
cdr3_aa: CASSFFLGGGLTDTQYF
cdr3_nt: TGTGCCAGCAGCTTCTTTCTAGGGGGAGGGTTGACAGATACGCAGTATTTT

cdr3_length: 12
clone_size: NA
j_call: TRBJ2-1
d_call: TRBD1
v_call: TRBV5-1
cdr3_aa: CASRQGNNEQFF
cdr3_nt: TGCGCCAGTCGACAGGGTAACAATGAGCAGTTCTTC

cdr3_length: 18
clone_size: NA
j_call: TRBJ2-5
d_call: NA
v_call: TRBV9
cdr3_aa: CASSVAFGGGGLGETQYF
cdr3_nt: TGTGCCAGCAGCGTAGCTTTCGGGGGAGGGGGGCTCGGAGAGACCCAGTACTTC

cdr3_length: 12
clone_size: NA
j_call: TRBJ1-5
d_call: NA
v_call: TRBV12-3/TRBV12-4
cdr3_aa: CASSPGGLAQHF
cdr3_nt: TGTGCCAGCAGCCCAGGAGGTTTGGCCCAGCATTTT

cdr3_length: 15
clone_size: few
j_call: TRBJ1-5
d_call: NA
v_call: TRBV28
cdr3_aa: CASSSGGEGNQPQHF
cdr3_nt: TGTGCCAGCAGTTCGGGGGGCGAGGGCAATCAGCCCCAGCATTTT